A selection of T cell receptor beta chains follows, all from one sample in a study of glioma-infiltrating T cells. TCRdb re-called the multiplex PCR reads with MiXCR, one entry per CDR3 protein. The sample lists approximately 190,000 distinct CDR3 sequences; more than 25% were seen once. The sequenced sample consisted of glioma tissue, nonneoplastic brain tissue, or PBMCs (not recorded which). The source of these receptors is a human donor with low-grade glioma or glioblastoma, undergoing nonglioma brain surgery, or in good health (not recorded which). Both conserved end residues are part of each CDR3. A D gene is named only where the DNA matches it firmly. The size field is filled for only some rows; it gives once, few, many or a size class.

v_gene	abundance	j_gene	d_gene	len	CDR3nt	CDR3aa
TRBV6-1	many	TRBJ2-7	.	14	TGTGCCAGCAGTTGGACCCCCGGAGTGGGTGAGCAGTACTTC	CASSWTPGVGEQYF
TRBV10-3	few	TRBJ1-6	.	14	TGTGCCATCAGTGAGAACACGATTAATTCACCCCTCCACTTT	CAISENTINSPLHF
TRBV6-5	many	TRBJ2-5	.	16	TGTGCCAGCAGTTACGTCGCAGGGAGAGGGCAAGAGACCCAGTACTTC	CASSYVAGRGQETQYF
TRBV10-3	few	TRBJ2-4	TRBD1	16	TGTGCCATCAGTGATTACAGGGGCGCCGACAAAAACATTCAGTACTTC	CAISDYRGADKNIQYF
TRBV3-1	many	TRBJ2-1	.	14	TGTGCCAGCAGCCAAGTGGAGGGAGTTAATGAGCAGTTCTTC	CASSQVEGVNEQFF
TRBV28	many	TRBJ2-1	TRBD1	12	TGTGCCAGCACGACAGGGGTGAATGAGCAGTTCTTC	CASTTGVNEQFF
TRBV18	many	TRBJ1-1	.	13	TGTGCCAGCTCCCCCGGGGGGAGCACTGAAGCTTTCTTT	CASSPGGSTEAFF
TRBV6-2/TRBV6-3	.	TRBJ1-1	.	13	TGTGCCAGAAAAAACACGGTTTCCGATGAAGCTTTCTTT	CARKNTVSDEAFF
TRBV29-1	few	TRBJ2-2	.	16	TGCAGCGTTGAAGATCCTTTACAGGGTGTCACCGGGGAGCTGTTTTTT	CSVEDPLQGVTGELFF
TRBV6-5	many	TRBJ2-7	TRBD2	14	TGTGCCAGCAGTTACTCGGGAGGGGCCGGCGAGCAGTACTTC	CASSYSGGAGEQYF
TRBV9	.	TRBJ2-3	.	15	TGTGCCAGCAGCTTACAGGGTGATGGCGCAGATACGCAGTATTTT	CASSLQGDGADTQYF
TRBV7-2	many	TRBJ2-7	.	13	TGTGCCAGCAGGGAAGTAGCGGCCAACGAGCAGTACTTC	CASREVAANEQYF
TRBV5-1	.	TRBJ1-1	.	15	TGCGCCAGCAGCTTGGAGGGGCTAGTGAACACTGAAGCTTTCTTT	CASSLEGLVNTEAFF
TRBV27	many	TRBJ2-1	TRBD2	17	TGTGCCAGCAGTTTATTCCCTGAGCGGGGGCCGGGAGATGAGCAGTTCTTC	CASSLFPERGPGDEQFF
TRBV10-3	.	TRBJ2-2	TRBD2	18	TGTGCCATCAGTGACAGATCGCGTCCGGGACTAGCAGCCGGGGAGCTGTTTTTT	CAISDRSRPGLAAGELFF
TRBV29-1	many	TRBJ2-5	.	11	TGCAGCGTTCAAGTGACGGAGACCCAGTACTTC	CSVQVTETQYF
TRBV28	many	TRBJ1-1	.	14	TGTGCCAGCAGTCCCTTGACCGGGAGGACTGAAGCTTTCTTT	CASSPLTGRTEAFF
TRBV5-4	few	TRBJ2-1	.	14	TGTGCCAGCAGCTTTAGACACGAGGCGCATGAGCAGTTCTTC	CASSFRHEAHEQFF
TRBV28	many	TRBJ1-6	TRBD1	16	TGTGCCAGCAGTTTTGGGACAGGGGTAAATAATTCACCCCTCCACTTT	CASSFGTGVNNSPLHF
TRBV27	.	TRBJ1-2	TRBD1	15	TGTGCCAGCAGTGCCGGGATGGGACAGGCTTATGGCTACACCTTC	CASSAGMGQAYGYTF
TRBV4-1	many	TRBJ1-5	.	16	TGCGCCAGCAGCCAAGTAGGGTCCCAAGTAAGTCAGCCCCAGCATTTT	CASSQVGSQVSQPQHF
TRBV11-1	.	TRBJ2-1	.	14	TGTGCCAGCACCAAAACAGTGGACTACAATGAGCAGTTCTTC	CASTKTVDYNEQFF
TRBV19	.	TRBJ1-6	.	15	TGTGCCAGTAGTATAGTCACGGAGTGGGGCCAGCCCCTCCACTTT	CASSIVTEWGQPLHF
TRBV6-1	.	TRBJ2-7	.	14	TGTGTTAGCAGCCCCTCTCTGGACGTGGGCGAGCAGTACTTC	CVSSPSLDVGEQYF
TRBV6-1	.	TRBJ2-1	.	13	TGTGCCAGCAGTGACAACTCCTACAATGAGCAGTTCTTC	CASSDNSYNEQFF
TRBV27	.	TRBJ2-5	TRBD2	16	TGTGCCAGCTCACCCCTAGCGGGAGGGCCACAAGAGACCCAGTACTTC	CASSPLAGGPQETQYF
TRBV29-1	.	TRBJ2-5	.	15	TGCAGCGTTACTTTTCGACAGGTGGCGCAGGAGACCCAGTACTTC	CSVTFRQVAQETQYF
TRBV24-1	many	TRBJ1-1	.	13	TGTGCCACCAGTGATTCGCACAACACTGAAGCTTTCTTT	CATSDSHNTEAFF
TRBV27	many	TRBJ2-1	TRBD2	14	TGTGCCAGCAGTTTGAGACTAGCGGGAGCAGGGCAGTTCTTC	CASSLRLAGAGQFF
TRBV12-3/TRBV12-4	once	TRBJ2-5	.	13	TGTGCCAGCAGTTTCGCAGGTCAAGAGACCCAGTACTTC	CASSFAGQETQYF
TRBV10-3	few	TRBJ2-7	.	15	TGTGCCATAAGTGGGAAGGGGGGTTGGGCGGCCGAGCAGTACTTC	CAISGKGGWAAEQYF
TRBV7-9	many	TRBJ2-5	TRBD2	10	TGTGCCAACGGGGAGGGGACTGTGCACTTC	CANGEGTVHF
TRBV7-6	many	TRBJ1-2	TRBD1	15	TGTGCCAGCAGCCTCTACAGGGGACCACTCTATGGCTACACCTTC	CASSLYRGPLYGYTF
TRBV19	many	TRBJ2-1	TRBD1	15	TGTGCCAGTAGCATCACAGGGGCGTTCTACAATGAGCAGTTCTTC	CASSITGAFYNEQFF
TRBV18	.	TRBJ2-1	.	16	TGTGCCAGTGGGCAGTATGGATCATTCTCCTACAATGAGCAGTTCTTC	CASGQYGSFSYNEQFF
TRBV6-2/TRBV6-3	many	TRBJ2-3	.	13	TGTGCCAGCAAGAATGGAGACACAGATACGCAGTATTTT	CASKNGDTDTQYF
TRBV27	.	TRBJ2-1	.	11	TGTGCCAGCAGCAGCGGGTATGAGCAGTTCTTC	CASSSGYEQFF
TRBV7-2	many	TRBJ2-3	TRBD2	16	TGTGCCAGCAGCTCCCTATTAGCGGGAGGAGTAGATACGCAGTATTTT	CASSSLLAGGVDTQYF
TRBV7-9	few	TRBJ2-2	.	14	TGTGCCAGCAGACCAGACAGAAACACCGGGGAGCTGTTTTTT	CASRPDRNTGELFF
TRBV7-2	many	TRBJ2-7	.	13	TGTGCCAGCAGCTTTCTAAACGGTTACGAGCAGTACTTC	CASSFLNGYEQYF
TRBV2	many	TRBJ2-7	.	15	TGTGCCAGCAGTGATTTGGTCACCCTGCTCCACGAGCAGTACTTC	CASSDLVTLLHEQYF
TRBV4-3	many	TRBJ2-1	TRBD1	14	TGCGCCAGCAGCCAAGATACAGGGGGTGATGAGCAGTTCTTC	CASSQDTGGDEQFF
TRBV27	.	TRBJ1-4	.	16	TGTGCCAGCAGTGAGAGGATGTCATCGGGGAATGAAAAACTGTTTTTT	CASSERMSSGNEKLFF
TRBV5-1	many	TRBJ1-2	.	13	TGCGCCAGCAGCTTGCGGCAGAACTATGGCTACACCTTC	CASSLRQNYGYTF
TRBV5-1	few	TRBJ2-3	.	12	TGCGCCAGCAGCTCGACTAAAAATACGCAGTATTTT	CASSSTKNTQYF
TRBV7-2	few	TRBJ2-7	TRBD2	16	TGTGCCAGCAGCTCTCCGACTAGCGGGAGCCTCTACGAGCAGTACTTC	CASSSPTSGSLYEQYF
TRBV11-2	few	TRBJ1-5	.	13	TGTGCCAGCAGCTTAGGGCGGGAATGGCCCCAGCATTTT	CASSLGREWPQHF